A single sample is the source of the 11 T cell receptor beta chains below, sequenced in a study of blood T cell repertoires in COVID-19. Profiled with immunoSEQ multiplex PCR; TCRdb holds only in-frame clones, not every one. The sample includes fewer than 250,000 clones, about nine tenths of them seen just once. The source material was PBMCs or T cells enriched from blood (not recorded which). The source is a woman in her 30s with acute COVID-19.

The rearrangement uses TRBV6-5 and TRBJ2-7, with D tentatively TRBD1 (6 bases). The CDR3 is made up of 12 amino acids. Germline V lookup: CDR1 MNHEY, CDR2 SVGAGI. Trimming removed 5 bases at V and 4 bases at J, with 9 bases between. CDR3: CASSKQGYEQYF. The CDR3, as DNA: TGTGCCAGCAGTAAACAGGGTTACGAGCAGTACTTC.

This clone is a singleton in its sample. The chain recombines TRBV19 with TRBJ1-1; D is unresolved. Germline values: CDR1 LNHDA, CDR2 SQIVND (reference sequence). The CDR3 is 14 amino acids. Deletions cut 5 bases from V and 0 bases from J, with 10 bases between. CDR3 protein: CASSLGLLNTEAFF. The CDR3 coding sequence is TGTGCCAGTAGTCTTGGACTGTTGAACACTGAAGCTTTCTTT.

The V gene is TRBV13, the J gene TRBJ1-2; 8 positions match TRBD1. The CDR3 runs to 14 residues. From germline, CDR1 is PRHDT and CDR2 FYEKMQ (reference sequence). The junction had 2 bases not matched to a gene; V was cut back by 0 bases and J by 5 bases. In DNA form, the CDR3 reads TGTGCCAGCAGCTTAGGCAGGGGGCAATATGGCTACACCTTC. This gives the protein CASSLGRGQYGYTF. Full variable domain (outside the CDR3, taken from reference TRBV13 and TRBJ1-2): AAGVIQSPRHLIKEKRETATLKCYPIPRHDTVYWYQQGPGQDPQFLISFYEKMQSDKGSIPDRFSAQQFSDYHSELNMSSLELGDSALYFCASSLGRGQYGYTFGSGTRLTVV.

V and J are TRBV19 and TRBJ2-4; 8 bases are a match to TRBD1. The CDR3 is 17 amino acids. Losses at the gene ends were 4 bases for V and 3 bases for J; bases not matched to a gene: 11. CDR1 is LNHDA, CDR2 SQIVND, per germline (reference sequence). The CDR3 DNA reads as TGTGCCAGTAGTAAAGATCGGACAGGGTGGGTCAAAAACATTCAGTACTTC. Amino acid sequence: CASSKDRTGWVKNIQYF.

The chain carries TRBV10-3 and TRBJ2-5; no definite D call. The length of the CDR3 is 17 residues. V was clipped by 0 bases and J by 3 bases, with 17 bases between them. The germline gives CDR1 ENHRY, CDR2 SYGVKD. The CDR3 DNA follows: TGTGCCATCAGTGAGTCGATTGAACTGTCTCGCAAAGAGACCCAGTACTTC. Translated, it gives CAISESIELSRKETQYF.

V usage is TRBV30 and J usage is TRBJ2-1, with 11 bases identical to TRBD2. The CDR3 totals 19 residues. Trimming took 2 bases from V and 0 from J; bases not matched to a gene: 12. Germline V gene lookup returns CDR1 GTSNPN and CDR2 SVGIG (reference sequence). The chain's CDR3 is CAWSTIVAGGQGSYNEQFF. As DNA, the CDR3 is TGTGCCTGGAGTACTATAGTAGCGGGGGGGCAGGGCTCCTACAATGAGCAGTTCTTC.

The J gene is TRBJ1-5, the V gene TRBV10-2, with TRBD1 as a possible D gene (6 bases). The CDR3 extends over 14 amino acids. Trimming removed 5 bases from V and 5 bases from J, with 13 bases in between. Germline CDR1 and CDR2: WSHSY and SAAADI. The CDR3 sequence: CASSLAGAYQPQHF. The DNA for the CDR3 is TGCGCCAGCAGTCTGGCAGGGGCATATCAGCCCCAGCATTTT.

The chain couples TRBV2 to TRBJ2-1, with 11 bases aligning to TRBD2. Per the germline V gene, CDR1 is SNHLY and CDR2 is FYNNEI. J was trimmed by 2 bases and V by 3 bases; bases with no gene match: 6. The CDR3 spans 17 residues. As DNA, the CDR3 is TGTGCCAGCAGTGAGGAGAATAGCGGGGGGGCCTACAATGAGCAGTTCTTC. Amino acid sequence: CASSEENSGGAYNEQFF.

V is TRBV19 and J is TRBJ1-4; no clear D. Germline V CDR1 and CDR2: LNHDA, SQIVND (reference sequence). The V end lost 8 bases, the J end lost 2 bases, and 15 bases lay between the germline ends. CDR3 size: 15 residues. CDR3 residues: CASAPSGATNEKLFF. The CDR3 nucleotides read TGTGCCAGTGCTCCTAGCGGAGCGACTAATGAAAAACTGTTTTTT.

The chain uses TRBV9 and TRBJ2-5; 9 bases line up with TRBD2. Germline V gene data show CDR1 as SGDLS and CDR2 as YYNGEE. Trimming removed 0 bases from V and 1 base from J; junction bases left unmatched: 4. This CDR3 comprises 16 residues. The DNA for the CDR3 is TGTGCCAGCAGCGTAGTTGCGGGGGGGGTCCAAGAGACCCAGTACTTC. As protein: CASSVVAGGVQETQYF. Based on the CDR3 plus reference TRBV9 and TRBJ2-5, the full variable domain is DSGVTQTPKHLITATGQRVTLRCSPRSGDLSVYWYQQSLDQGLQFLIQYYNGEERAKGNILERFSAQQFPDLHSELNLSSLELGDSALYFCASSVVAGGVQETQYFGPGTRLLVL.

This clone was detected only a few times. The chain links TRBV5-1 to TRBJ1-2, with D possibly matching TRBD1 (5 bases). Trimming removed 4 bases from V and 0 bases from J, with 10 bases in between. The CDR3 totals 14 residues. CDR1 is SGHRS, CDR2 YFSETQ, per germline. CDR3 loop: CASSRGDPNYGYTF. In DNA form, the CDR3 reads TGCGCCAGCAGCCGGGGGGATCCTAACTATGGCTACACCTTC.